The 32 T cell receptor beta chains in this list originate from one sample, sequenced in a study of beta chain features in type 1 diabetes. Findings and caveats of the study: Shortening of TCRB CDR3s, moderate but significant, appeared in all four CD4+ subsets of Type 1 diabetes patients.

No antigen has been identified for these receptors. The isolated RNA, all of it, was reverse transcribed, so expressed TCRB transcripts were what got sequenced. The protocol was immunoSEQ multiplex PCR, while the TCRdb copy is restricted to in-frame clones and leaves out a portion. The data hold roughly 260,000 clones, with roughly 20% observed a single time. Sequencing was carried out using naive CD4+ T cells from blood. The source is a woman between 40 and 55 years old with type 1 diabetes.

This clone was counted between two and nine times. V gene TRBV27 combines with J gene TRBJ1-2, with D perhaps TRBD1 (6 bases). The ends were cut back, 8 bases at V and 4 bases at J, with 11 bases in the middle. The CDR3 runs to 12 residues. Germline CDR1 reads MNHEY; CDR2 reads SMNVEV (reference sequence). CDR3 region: CASGGLGYGYTF. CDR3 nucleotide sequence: TGTGCCAGCGGGGGCTTGGGCTATGGCTACACCTTC.

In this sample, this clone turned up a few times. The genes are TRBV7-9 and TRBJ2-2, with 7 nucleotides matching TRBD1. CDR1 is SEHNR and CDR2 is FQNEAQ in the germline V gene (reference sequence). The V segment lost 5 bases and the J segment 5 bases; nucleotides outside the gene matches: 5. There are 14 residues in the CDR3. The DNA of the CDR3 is TGTGCCAGCAGCCCAACAGGGGATACCGGGGAGCTGTTTTTT. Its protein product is CASSPTGDTGELFF.

The chain's CDR3 is CSVGGVEGEQYF. The DNA of the CDR3 is TGCAGCGTTGGGGGGGTGGAGGGCGAGCAGTACTTC. The chain combines TRBV29-1 with TRBJ2-7; D is perhaps TRBD2 (6 bases). The CDR3 is 12 amino acids. The ends were cut back, 4 bases at V and 6 bases at J, with 13 bases in the middle. Germline V CDR1 and CDR2: SQVTM, ANQGSEA.

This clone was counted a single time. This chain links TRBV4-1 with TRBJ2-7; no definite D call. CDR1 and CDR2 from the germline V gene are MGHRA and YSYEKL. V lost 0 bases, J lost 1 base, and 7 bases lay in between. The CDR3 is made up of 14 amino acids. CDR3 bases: TGCGCCAGCAGCCAAGAGTTAGTATCCTACGAGCAGTACTTC. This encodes CASSQELVSYEQYF.

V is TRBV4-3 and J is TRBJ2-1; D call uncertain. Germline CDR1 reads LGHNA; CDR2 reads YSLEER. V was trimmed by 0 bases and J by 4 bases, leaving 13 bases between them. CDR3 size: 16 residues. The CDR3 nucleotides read TGCGCCAGCAGCCAAGAAGCGAGCCCCGCGTACAATGAGCAGTTCTTC. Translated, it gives CASSQEASPAYNEQFF.

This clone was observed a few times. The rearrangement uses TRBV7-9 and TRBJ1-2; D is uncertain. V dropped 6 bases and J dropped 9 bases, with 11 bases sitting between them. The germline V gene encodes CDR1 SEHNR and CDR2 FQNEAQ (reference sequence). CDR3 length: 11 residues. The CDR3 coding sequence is TGTGCCAGCAGGCCCCCGCGGAGCTACACCTTC. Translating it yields CASRPPRSYTF.

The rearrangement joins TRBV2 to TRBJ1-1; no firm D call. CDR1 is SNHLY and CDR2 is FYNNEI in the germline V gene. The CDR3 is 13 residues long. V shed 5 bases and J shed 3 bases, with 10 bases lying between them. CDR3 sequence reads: CASSPTDYTEAFF. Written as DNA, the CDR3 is TGTGCCAGCAGTCCAACGGACTACACTGAAGCTTTCTTT. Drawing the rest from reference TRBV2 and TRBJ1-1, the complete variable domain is EPEVTQTPSHQVTQMGQEVILRCVPISNHLYFYWYRQILGQKVEFLVSFYNNEISEKSEIFDDQFSVERPDGSNFTLKIRSTKLEDSAMYFCASSPTDYTEAFFGQGTRLTVV.

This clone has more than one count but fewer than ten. CDR3 sequence: CASSVGVGGEETQYF. In DNA form, the CDR3 reads TGTGCCAGCAGCGTAGGTGTGGGAGGAGAAGAGACCCAGTACTTC. The rearrangement joins TRBV9 to TRBJ2-5; D perhaps matches TRBD2 (6 bases). Trimming removed 0 bases at V and 3 bases at J, with 12 bases between. CDR3 length equals 15 residues. The germline V gene has CDR1 SGDLS and CDR2 YYNGEE.

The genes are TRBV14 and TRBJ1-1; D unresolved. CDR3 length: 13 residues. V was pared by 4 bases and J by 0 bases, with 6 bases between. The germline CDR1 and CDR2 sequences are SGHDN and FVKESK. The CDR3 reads CASSRTMNTEAFF. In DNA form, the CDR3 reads TGTGCCAGCAGCCGTACTATGAACACTGAAGCTTTCTTT.

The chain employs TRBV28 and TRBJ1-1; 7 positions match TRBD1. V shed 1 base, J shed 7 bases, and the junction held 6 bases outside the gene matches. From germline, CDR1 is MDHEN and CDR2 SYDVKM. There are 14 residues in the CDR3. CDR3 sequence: CASSLSRDSNEAFF. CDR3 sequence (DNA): TGTGCCAGCAGTTTATCCCGGGACAGTAATGAAGCTTTCTTT.

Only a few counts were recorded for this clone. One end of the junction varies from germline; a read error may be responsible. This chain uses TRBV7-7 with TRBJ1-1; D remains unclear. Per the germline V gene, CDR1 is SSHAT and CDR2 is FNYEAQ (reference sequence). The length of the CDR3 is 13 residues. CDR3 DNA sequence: TGTGCTAGCAGCCTATTGATGAACACTGAAGCTTTCTTT. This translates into CASSLLMNTEAFF.

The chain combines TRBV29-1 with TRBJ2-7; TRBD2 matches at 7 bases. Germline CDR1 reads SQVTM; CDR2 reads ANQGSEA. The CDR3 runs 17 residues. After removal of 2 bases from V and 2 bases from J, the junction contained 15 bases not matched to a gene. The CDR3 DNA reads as TGCAGCGTTGAAAAATGGGGGGGGACCCGGGGCCCCTACGAGCAGTACTTC. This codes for CSVEKWGGTRGPYEQYF.

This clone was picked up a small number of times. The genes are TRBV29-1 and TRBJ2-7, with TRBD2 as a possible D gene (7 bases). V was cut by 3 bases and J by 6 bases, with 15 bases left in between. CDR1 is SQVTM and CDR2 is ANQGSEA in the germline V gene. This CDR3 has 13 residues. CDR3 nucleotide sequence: TGCAGCGTTGAGAGGGGGGGTACCGGCGAGCAGTACTTC. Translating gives CSVERGGTGEQYF.

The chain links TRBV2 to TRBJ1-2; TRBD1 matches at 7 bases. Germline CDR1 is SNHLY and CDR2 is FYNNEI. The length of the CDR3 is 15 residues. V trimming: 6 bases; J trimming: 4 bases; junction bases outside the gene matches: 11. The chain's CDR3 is CASRTPDRIAYGYTF. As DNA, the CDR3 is TGTGCCAGCAGGACACCGGACAGGATCGCCTATGGCTACACCTTC.

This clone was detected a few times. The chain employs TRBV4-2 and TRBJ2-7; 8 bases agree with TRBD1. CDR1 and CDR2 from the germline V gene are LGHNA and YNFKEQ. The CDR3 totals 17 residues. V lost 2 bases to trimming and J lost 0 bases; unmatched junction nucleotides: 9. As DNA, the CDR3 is TGTGCCAGCAGCCAAACCGGGACAGGTATGGGCTCCTACGAGCAGTACTTC. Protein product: CASSQTGTGMGSYEQYF.

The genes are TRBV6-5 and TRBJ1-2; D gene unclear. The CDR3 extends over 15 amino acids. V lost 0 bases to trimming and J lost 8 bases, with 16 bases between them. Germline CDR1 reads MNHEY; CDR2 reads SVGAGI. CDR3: CASSYSYSLLGGYTF. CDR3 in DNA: TGTGCCAGCAGTTACTCTTACAGTCTGCTGGGCGGCTACACCTTC.

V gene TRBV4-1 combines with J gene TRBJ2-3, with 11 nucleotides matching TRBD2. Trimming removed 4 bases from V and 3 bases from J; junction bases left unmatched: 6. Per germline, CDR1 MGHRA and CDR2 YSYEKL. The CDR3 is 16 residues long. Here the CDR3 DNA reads TGCGCCAGCAGCCGTCAGACTAGCGGGGTGACAGATACGCAGTATTTT. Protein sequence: CASSRQTSGVTDTQYF.

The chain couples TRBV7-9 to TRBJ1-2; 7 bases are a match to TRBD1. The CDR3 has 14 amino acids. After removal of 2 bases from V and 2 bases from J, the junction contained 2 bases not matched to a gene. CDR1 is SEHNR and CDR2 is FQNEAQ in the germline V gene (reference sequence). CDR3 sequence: CASSLTGDNYGYTF. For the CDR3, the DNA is TGTGCCAGCAGCTTAACAGGGGACAACTATGGCTACACCTTC.

The CDR3 here is CAISDRTAYEQYF. The CDR3, as DNA: TGTGCCATCAGTGACAGGACAGCTTACGAGCAGTACTTC. This chain joins TRBV10-3 and TRBJ2-7; the D gene is possibly TRBD1 (6 bases). Germline V gives CDR1 ENHRY, CDR2 SYGVKD. CDR3 length: 13 amino acids. V was shortened by 3 bases and J by 4 bases, with 10 bases between the two germline ends.

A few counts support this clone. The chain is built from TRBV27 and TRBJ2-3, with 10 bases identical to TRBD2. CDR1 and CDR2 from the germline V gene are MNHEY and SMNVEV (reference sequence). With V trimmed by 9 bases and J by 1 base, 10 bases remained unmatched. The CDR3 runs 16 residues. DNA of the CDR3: TGTGCCAGTCCGGGACTAGCGTCTACCCGCACAGATACGCAGTATTTT. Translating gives CASPGLASTRTDTQYF.

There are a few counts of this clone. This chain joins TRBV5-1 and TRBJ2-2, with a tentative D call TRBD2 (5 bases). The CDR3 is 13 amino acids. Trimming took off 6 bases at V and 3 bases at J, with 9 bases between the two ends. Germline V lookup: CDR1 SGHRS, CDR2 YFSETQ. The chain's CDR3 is CASTPADTGELFF. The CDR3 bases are TGCGCCAGCACCCCAGCGGACACCGGGGAGCTGTTTTTT.

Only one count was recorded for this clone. The CDR3 sequence: CASGEGGGQPQHF. The CDR3 DNA reads as TGTGCCAGTGGGGAGGGAGGCGGGCAGCCCCAGCATTTT. The chain recombines TRBV28 with TRBJ1-5; D remains ambiguous. This CDR3 comprises 13 residues. Trimming removed 9 bases from V and 7 bases from J, with 16 bases in between. The germline CDR1 and CDR2 sequences are MDHEN and SYDVKM.

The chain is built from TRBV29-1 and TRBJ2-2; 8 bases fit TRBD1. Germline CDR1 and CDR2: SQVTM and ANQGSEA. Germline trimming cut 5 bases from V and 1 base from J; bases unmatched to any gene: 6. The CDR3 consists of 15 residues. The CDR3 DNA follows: TGCAGCGTTCTGTCTGGGACAGGGAACACCGGGGAGCTGTTTTTT. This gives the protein CSVLSGTGNTGELFF.

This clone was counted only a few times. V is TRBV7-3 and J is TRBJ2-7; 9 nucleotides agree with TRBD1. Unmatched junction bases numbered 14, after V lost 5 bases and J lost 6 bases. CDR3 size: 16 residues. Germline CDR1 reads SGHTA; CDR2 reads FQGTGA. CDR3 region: CASSVQPPGQGSEQYF. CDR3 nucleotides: TGTGCCAGCAGCGTACAGCCCCCGGGACAGGGTAGCGAGCAGTACTTC.

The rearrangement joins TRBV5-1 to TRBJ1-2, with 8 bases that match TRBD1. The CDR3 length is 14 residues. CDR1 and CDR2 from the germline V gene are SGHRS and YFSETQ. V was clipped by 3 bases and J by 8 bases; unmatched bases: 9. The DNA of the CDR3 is TGCGCCAGCAGCTACCAAACAGGGGGAGAAGGCTACACCTTC. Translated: CASSYQTGGEGYTF.

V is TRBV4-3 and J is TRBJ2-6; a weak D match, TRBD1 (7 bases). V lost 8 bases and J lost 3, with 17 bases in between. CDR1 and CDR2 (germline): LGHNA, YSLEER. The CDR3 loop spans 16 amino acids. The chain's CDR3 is CASSRQGGDGANVLTF. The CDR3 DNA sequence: TGCGCCAGCTCGCGGCAGGGGGGTGATGGGGCCAACGTCCTGACTTTC.

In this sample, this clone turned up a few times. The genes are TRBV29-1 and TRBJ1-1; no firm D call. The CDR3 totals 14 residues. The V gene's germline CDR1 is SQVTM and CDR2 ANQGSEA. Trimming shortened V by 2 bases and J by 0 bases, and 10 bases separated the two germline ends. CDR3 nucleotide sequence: TGCAGCGTTGAAAGGAGGCTCATGAACACTGAAGCTTTCTTT. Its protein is CSVERRLMNTEAFF.

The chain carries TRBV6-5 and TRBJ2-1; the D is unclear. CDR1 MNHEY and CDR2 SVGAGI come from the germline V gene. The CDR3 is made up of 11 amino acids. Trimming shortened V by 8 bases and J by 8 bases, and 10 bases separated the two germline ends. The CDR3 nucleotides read TGTGCCAGCGGCACAGTCGATGAGCAGTTCTTC. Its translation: CASGTVDEQFF.

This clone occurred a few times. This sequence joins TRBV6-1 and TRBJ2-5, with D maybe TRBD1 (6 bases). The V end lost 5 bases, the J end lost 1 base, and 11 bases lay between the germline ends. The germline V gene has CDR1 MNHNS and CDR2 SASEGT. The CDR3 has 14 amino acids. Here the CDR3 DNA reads TGTGCCAGCAGTCTGGGGGCGGGCCAAGAGACCCAGTACTTC. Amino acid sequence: CASSLGAGQETQYF.

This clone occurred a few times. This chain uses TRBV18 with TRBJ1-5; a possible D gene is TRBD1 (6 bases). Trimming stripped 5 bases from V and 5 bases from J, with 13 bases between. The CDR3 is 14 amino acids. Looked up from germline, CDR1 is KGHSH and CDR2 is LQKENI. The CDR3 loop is CASSSTGMDQPQHF. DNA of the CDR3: TGTGCCAGCTCATCTACAGGGATGGATCAGCCCCAGCATTTT.

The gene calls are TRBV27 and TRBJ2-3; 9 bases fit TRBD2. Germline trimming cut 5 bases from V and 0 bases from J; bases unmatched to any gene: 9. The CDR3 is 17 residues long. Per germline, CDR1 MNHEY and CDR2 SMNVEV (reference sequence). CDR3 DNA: TGTGCCAGCAGTCCGCCCCGGGGACTAGCTAGCACAGATACGCAGTATTTT. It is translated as CASSPPRGLASTDTQYF.

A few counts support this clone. CDR3 coding DNA: TGTGCCAGCAGCTTATGGACAGGGGGCCCAGAGACCCAGTACTTC. Its translation is CASSLWTGGPETQYF. The chain couples TRBV7-3 to TRBJ2-5; 11 bases map to TRBD1. Germline V CDR1 and CDR2: SGHTA, FQGTGA. CDR3 length: 15 residues. V shed 2 bases, J shed 4 bases, and the junction held 3 bases outside the gene matches.